The TCR beta chain described here comes from a study of T cell responses to AZD1222 COVID-19 vaccine. The CDR3 totals 16 residues. Germline V gene data show CDR1 as SGHRS and CDR2 as YFSETQ. V was pared by 1 base and J by 7 bases, with 20 bases between. Points on this clone: The target antigen is unknown.

Assay: immunoSEQ multiplex PCR; the TCRdb copy retains only in-frame clones and omits some. The table includes tens of thousands of clones, approximately 83% detected once. General study findings and limits: Just six or seven AZD1222 recipients tested seropositive at baseline. The CD4 TCRs associated with vaccination extended across spike and predominated at 160-218 and 743-854. Repertoires were collected only later (after the peak T cell response had occurred). In the spike-specific TCR repertoire, nearly half reportedly target unmutated variant regions.

This specimen was peripheral blood, taken on day 0 of AZD1222 vaccination. The V and J genes are TRBV5-1 and TRBJ2-5; a possible D gene is TRBD2 (7 bases). This TCR was recovered from an adult in good health. CDR3 DNA: TGCGCCAGCAGCTTGTTAGGGGGGGAAAATGCGGGGACCCAGTACTTC. Its protein is CASSLLGGENAGTQYF.